One sample yielded the 28 T cell receptor beta chains listed below, sequenced in a study of shared clonotypes between healthy human individuals. The data were produced by immunoSEQ multiplex PCR, yet TCRdb's version contains in-frame clones alone and is incomplete. The sample includes about 1 million clones, around 76% of them seen just once. Sequencing was carried out using memory CD4+ T cells sorted from blood. Noted subset: CD45RA-negative fraction. The receptors shown here come from a man in his late teens or twenties in good health.

This clone was detected ten times or more. V is TRBV6-5 and J is TRBJ2-1, with 10 positions matching TRBD2. The length of the CDR3 is 15 residues. From germline, CDR1 is MNHEY and CDR2 SVGAGI. With V trimmed by 6 bases and J by 4 bases, 6 bases remained unmatched. CDR3 sequence: CASSSGTSVYNEQFF. The CDR3 nucleotides read TGTGCCAGCAGCTCCGGGACTAGCGTTTACAATGAGCAGTTCTTC.

The genes are TRBV5-6 and TRBJ2-7; D gene unclear. Trimming removed 2 bases at V and 2 bases at J, with 11 bases between. The CDR3 is 14 amino acids. CDR1 and CDR2 from the germline V gene are SGHDT and YYEEEE. The CDR3 spells CASSFIGQAYEQYF. In DNA, the CDR3 is TGTGCCAGCAGCTTCATAGGCCAGGCCTACGAGCAGTACTTC.

This clone has just a few counts. The V call is TRBV7-2, the J call TRBJ2-3; 10 positions match TRBD2. This CDR3 contains 16 residues. Trimming cost V 3 bases and J 1 base; bases outside gene matches: 4. Per germline, CDR1 SGHTA and CDR2 FQGNSA. The chain's CDR3 is CASSFRGTSGTDTQYF. DNA for the CDR3: TGTGCCAGCAGCTTTAGGGGGACTAGCGGCACAGATACGCAGTATTTT.

The genes are TRBV10-3 and TRBJ1-1, with D unresolved. The CDR3 loop spans 15 amino acids. Trimming removed 7 bases from V and 0 bases from J, with 15 bases in between. Germline-derived CDR1 and CDR2 are ENHRY and SYGVKD. The CDR3 protein is CAITTGPEMNTEAFF. The CDR3 DNA sequence: TGTGCCATCACCACCGGGCCGGAGATGAACACTGAAGCTTTCTTT.

This chain connects TRBV5-6 to TRBJ1-3; 9 bases are a match to TRBD1. Germline CDR1 reads SGHDT; CDR2 reads YYEEEE. The trim removed 5 bases at V and 7 bases at J, leaving 10 bases unmatched. The CDR3 consists of 15 residues. The CDR3 coding sequence is TGTGCCAGCAGTTTAAACAGGGGGCTATCTAACACCATATATTTT. Amino acids: CASSLNRGLSNTIYF.

The chain couples TRBV5-4 to TRBJ2-2, with D maybe TRBD2 (6 bases). Trimming left V 1 base short and J 6 bases short, with 10 bases between. Germline CDR1 SGHNT, CDR2 YYREEE (reference sequence). The CDR3 covers 14 residues. The CDR3 here is CASSLTGGAGELFF. DNA for the CDR3: TGTGCCAGCAGCTTGACAGGAGGGGCCGGGGAGCTGTTTTTT.

This clone came up once. This chain links TRBV30 with TRBJ1-6; tentatively, D is TRBD1 (5 bases). The CDR3 runs to 12 residues. The germline gives CDR1 GTSNPN, CDR2 SVGIG (reference sequence). V lost 7 bases and J 8 bases, leaving 12 bases between the germline ends. This CDR3 is CAYRDADSPLHF. CDR3 coding DNA: TGTGCCTACCGGGACGCCGATTCACCCCTCCACTTT. Based on the CDR3 plus reference TRBV30 and TRBJ1-6, the full variable domain is SQTIHQWPATLVQPVGSPLSLECTVEGTSNPNLYWYRQAAGRGLQLLFYSVGIGQISSEVPQNLSASRPQDRQFILSSKKLLLSDSGFYLCAYRDADSPLHFGNGTRLTVT.

The V gene is TRBV6-1, the J gene TRBJ1-2; 10 bases agree with TRBD1. The CDR3 covers 14 residues. From germline, CDR1 is MNHNS and CDR2 SASEGT. The V and J ends lost 3 bases and 8 bases, in that order; junction bases with no gene match: 6. The CDR3 spells CASSDFRTGGGYTF. CDR3 bases: TGTGCCAGCAGTGACTTCCGGACAGGGGGAGGCTACACCTTC.

This clone turned up a few times. The V and J genes are TRBV12-5 and TRBJ1-5; TRBD1 matches 7 bases. The CDR3 is 18 amino acids. Germline V lookup: CDR1 LGHNT, CDR2 FRNRAP. Trimming at V came to 1 base and at J to 1 base, leaving 10 bases not matched to a gene. CDR3 region: CASGLGLTGTVSNQPQHF. For the CDR3, the DNA is TGTGCTAGTGGTTTGGGACTGACCGGGACAGTCAGCAATCAGCCCCAGCATTTT.

The rearrangement joins TRBV7-6 to TRBJ1-4; unclear D gene. V was pared by 1 base and J by 7 bases, with 10 bases between. Germline CDR1 reads SGHVS; CDR2 reads FNYEAQ. CDR3 size: 14 residues. The CDR3 here is CASSLDVASEKLFF. The CDR3 DNA is TGTGCCAGCAGCTTAGATGTTGCGAGTGAAAAACTGTTTTTT.

The CDR3 loop reads CASSAGQGDYNEQFF. The CDR3 DNA follows: TGTGCCAGCAGTGCGGGACAGGGAGACTACAATGAGCAGTTCTTC. This chain connects TRBV2 to TRBJ2-1; 9 nucleotides align to TRBD1. The germline gives CDR1 SNHLY, CDR2 FYNNEI. This CDR3 is built from 15 residues. The trim removed 4 bases at V and 3 bases at J, leaving 4 bases unmatched.

Here the CDR3 reads CSANRGLETQYF. CDR3 DNA sequence: TGCAGCGCCAACAGGGGGCTCGAGACCCAGTACTTC. V and J are TRBV29-1 and TRBJ2-5, with 9 bases that match TRBD1. This CDR3 has 12 residues. The trim removed 7 bases at V and 5 bases at J, leaving 5 bases unmatched. In germline, CDR1 is SQVTM, CDR2 ANQGSEA.

The V gene is TRBV19, the J gene TRBJ1-2; D remains unclear. Trimming shortened V by 5 bases and J by 5 bases, and 6 bases separated the two germline ends. Germline V gene data show CDR1 as LNHDA and CDR2 as SQIVND (reference sequence). This CDR3 is built from 11 residues. The CDR3 DNA reads TGTGCCAGTAGTCGACTGTATGGCTACACCTTC. Translating gives CASSRLYGYTF.

The chain combines TRBV7-9 with TRBJ2-2; TRBD1 matches at 7 bases. This CDR3 has 17 amino acids. Germline assignment: CDR1 SEHNR and CDR2 FQNEAQ (reference sequence). With 2 bases clipped from V and 6 bases from J, the junction kept 12 bases outside the gene matches. CDR3 residues: CASSLWGTATASGELFF. In DNA, the CDR3 is TGTGCCAGCAGCTTATGGGGGACAGCGACGGCATCCGGGGAGCTGTTTTTT.

J is TRBJ1-1 and V is TRBV5-6; possible D gene TRBD1, 6 bases. Germline CDR1 reads SGHDT; CDR2 reads YYEEEE. This CDR3 has 15 residues. Trimming took off 0 bases at V and 1 base at J, with 10 bases between the two ends. CDR3 loop: CASSLAGAPNTEAFF. DNA of the CDR3: TGTGCCAGCAGCTTGGCAGGGGCCCCGAACACTGAAGCTTTCTTT. The full variable domain, its missing parts supplied by reference TRBV5-6 and TRBJ1-1, is DAGVTQSPTHLIKTRGQQVTLRCSPKSGHDTVSWYQQALGQGPQFIFQYYEEEERQRGNFPDRFSGHQFPNYSSELNVNALLLGDSALYLCASSLAGAPNTEAFFGQGTRLTVV.

The chain couples TRBV10-2 to TRBJ2-7; D remains unclear. The CDR3 is 14 amino acids. The germline V gene has CDR1 WSHSY and CDR2 SAAADI. V was pared by 4 bases and J by 7 bases, with 17 bases between. In DNA, the CDR3 is TGCGCCAGCAGTGGGGGTACTATGGGCCTAGAGCAGTACTTC. Residues: CASSGGTMGLEQYF.

The chain combines TRBV4-3 with TRBJ2-1, with 10 positions matching TRBD2. CDR1 is LGHNA and CDR2 is YSLEER in the germline V gene. The length of the CDR3 is 17 residues. V gave up 0 bases and J gave up 6 bases; unmatched junction bases: 8. The chain's CDR3 is CASSQEGASGSVNEQFF. The CDR3 nucleotides are TGCGCCAGCAGCCAAGAAGGAGCTAGCGGGAGTGTCAATGAGCAGTTCTTC.

The V call is TRBV5-4, the J call TRBJ2-7, with TRBD2 matching 7 bases. This CDR3 spans 15 amino acids. From germline, CDR1 is SGHNT and CDR2 YYREEE (reference sequence). Trimming cost V 0 bases and J 0 bases; bases outside gene matches: 3. The CDR3: CASSLGGGYSYEQYF. CDR3 sequence (DNA): TGTGCCAGCAGCTTGGGCGGGGGATACTCCTACGAGCAGTACTTC.

Turning to this clone: This may be a read error, as it is one base from a much larger clone. Other DNA sequences of this sample code for an identical CDR3. The chain links TRBV6-5 to TRBJ1-1; D unclear. With 4 bases removed from V and 4 bases from J, the gap between germline ends came to 7 bases. CDR1 MNHEY and CDR2 SVGAGI come from the germline V gene. This CDR3 region has 12 residues. CDR3 sequence (DNA): TGTGCCAGCAGTTCAGTGGGCACTGAAGCTTTCTTT. It translates to CASSSVGTEAFF.

Comments on this clone: The sample carries other DNA sequences with the same CDR3. The chain couples TRBV18 to TRBJ2-5, with no clear D. The CDR3 extends over 13 amino acids. Deletions cut 3 bases from V and 1 base from J, with 6 bases between. The germline V gene encodes CDR1 KGHSH and CDR2 LQKENI. CDR3 DNA: TGTGCCAGCTCACCGTCTCTCCAAGAGACCCAGTACTTC. Amino acids: CASSPSLQETQYF.

The chain employs TRBV4-1 and TRBJ1-3; weak D call: TRBD1 (6 bases). CDR3 size: 16 residues. The germline gives CDR1 MGHRA, CDR2 YSYEKL. The V end was cut by 1 base, the J end by 2 bases, with 12 bases between. The CDR3 protein is CASSQGSAGAGNTIYF. The CDR3 nucleotides read TGCGCCAGCAGCCAAGGCTCGGCAGGGGCTGGAAACACCATATATTTT.

V usage is TRBV5-4 and J usage is TRBJ2-6; D is perhaps TRBD2 (6 bases). The CDR3 loop spans 18 amino acids. V lost 1 base to trimming and J lost 2 bases, with 16 bases between them. Germline V gene sequence: CDR1 SGHNT, CDR2 YYREEE (reference sequence). The DNA for the CDR3 is TGTGCCAGCAGCTTGAGTTCCAGGAGGAGGGCTGGGGCCAACGTCCTGACTTTC. Its translation is CASSLSSRRRAGANVLTF. Using reference TRBV5-4 and TRBJ2-6 for the parts outside the CDR3, the full variable domain is ETGVTQSPTHLIKTRGQQVTLRCSSQSGHNTVSWYQQALGQGPQFIFQYYREEENGRGNFPPRFSGLQFPNYSSELNVNALELDDSALYLCASSLSSRRRAGANVLTFGAGSRLTVL.

The sample holds many counts of this clone. The rearrangement links TRBV19 to TRBJ2-3; 8 bases match TRBD1. V shed 3 bases, J shed 4 bases, and the junction held 6 bases outside the gene matches. The germline V gene encodes CDR1 LNHDA and CDR2 SQIVND (reference sequence). The length of the CDR3 is 15 residues. The CDR3 DNA follows: TGTGCCAGTAGTATCGGCAGGGGGCAAGCAGATACGCAGTATTTT. It encodes CASSIGRGQADTQYF.

This clone was detected once. The V gene is TRBV6-5, the J gene TRBJ1-2, with 7 bases matching TRBD1. The germline gives CDR1 MNHEY, CDR2 SVGAGI. The junction had 8 bases not matched to a gene; V was cut back by 7 bases and J by 6 bases. The CDR3 extends over 13 amino acids. The CDR3 sequence: CASNRRGGDGYTF. CDR3 in DNA: TGTGCCAGCAACCGGAGAGGGGGCGATGGCTACACCTTC.

This chain joins TRBV6-5 and TRBJ1-2, with 7 bases identical to TRBD1. Germline CDR1 is MNHEY and CDR2 is SVGAGI. This CDR3 has 13 amino acids. The V gene end was trimmed by 8 bases and the J gene end by 2 bases; junction bases not matched to a gene: 5. The CDR3 DNA reads as TGTGCCAGCGGAACGGGACAGAACTATGGCTACACCTTC. The encoded protein is CASGTGQNYGYTF.

This chain links TRBV30 with TRBJ1-3; no firm D call. Trimming left V 0 bases short and J 2 bases short, with 14 bases between. Germline V CDR1 and CDR2: GTSNPN, SVGIG (reference sequence). This CDR3 has 16 amino acids. The CDR3 nucleotides read TGTGCCTGGAGTGTACACGGGGAATTCACTGGAAACACCATATATTTT. It yields the protein CAWSVHGEFTGNTIYF.

CDR3 nucleotides: TGTGCCAGCAGTGAAGCGAGGGGAGGGACAGGGATGAATGAGCAGTTCTTC. It is translated as CASSEARGGTGMNEQFF. The chain is built from TRBV2 and TRBJ2-1; 9 bases map to TRBD1. Germline CDR1 and CDR2: SNHLY and FYNNEI. V trimming: 0 bases; J trimming: 7 bases; junction bases outside the gene matches: 10. CDR3 length equals 17 residues.

A few counts support this clone. The rearrangement uses TRBV28 and TRBJ2-5; 7 bases line up with TRBD2. The germline V gene encodes CDR1 MDHEN and CDR2 SYDVKM. Unmatched junction bases numbered 12, after V lost 7 bases and J lost 4 bases. The CDR3 runs to 15 residues. CDR3 sequence: CASILRGRAGETQYF. Here the CDR3 DNA reads TGTGCCAGCATCCTAAGAGGGAGGGCCGGAGAGACCCAGTACTTC.